Included here is one TCR beta chain sequence, with context. What it recognizes is unknown. The ends were cut back, 1 base at V and 1 base at J, with 8 bases in the middle. This CDR3 is 14 amino acids long. Per germline, CDR1 SGHRS and CDR2 YFSETQ. The sample belongs to a study of long-term antiretroviral therapy in people with HIV. Findings of the study overall: HIV repertoires had narrower CDR3 length ranges than controls.

This was the immunoSEQ v3.0 assay at survey level. Produced via immunoSEQ multiplex PCR; TCRdb's table is partial and in-frame only. The sample comprises 30,000 to 40,000 clones, approximately 85% of which are singletons, and about 4.3% rests with the top ten. The receptor comes from a man aged 18 to 30 with HIV. Sequences were derived from unsorted PBMCs, sampled about 3.5 years after starting antiretroviral therapy. The chain employs TRBV5-1 and TRBJ1-1; no definite D call. CDR3 in amino acids: CASSLQSSNTEAFF. As DNA, the CDR3 is TGCGCCAGCAGCTTGCAATCTTCGAACACTGAAGCTTTCTTT.